Detailed here is one T cell receptor beta chain. The antigen remains undetermined. Donors likely had unrecorded immune exposures despite being nominally healthy when sampled. The CDR3 extends over 15 amino acids. V was trimmed by 7 bases and J by 7 bases, leaving 25 bases between them. Germline loops: CDR1 SQVTM, CDR2 ANQGSEA. This record comes from a study of cytomegalovirus exposure and HLA in healthy donors. General observations from the study: A later analysis linked a missense variant in DCLRE1C to the trimming of TCR beta V and J genes. Highly shared variants forming one cluster were likely a sequencing artifact.

The PCR ran on 60 Vbeta and 13 Jbeta primers. Per the original data handling: Per a later analysis, the number of unique TCR beta chains was about 78 million, of which 8.5 million to 11 million were shared. Repertoires were generated with immunoSEQ multiplex PCR, while TCRdb's copy carries only in-frame clones and drops some. The DNA was the basis for D and trimming; V, J and clone size are from that table. The sample carries 150,000 or so clones, 80% recorded once. The sequence came from a young man in good health and CMV-seropositive. Specimen: PBMCs. This chain joins TRBV29-1 and TRBJ1-2; D may be TRBD1 (6 bases). Here the CDR3 reads CSAGGAGGRSSGYTF. CDR3 DNA sequence: TGCAGCGCCGGGGGGGCGGGGGGGCGAAGTAGTGGCTACACCTTC.